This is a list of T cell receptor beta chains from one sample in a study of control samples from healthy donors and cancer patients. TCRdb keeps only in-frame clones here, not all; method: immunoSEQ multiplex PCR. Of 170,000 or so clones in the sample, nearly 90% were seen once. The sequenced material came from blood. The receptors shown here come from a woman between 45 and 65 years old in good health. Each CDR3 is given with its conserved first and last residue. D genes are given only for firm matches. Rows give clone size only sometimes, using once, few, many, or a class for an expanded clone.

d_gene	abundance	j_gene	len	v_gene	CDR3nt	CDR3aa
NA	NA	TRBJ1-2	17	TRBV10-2	TGCGCCAGCAGTGAGTCGAACCAGGGCGCAGCTAACTATGGCTACACCTTC	CASSESNQGAANYGYTF
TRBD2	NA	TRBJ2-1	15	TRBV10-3	TGTGCCATCAGCCAGGGACTAGCGGGAGTATATGAGCAGTTCTTC	CAISQGLAGVYEQFF
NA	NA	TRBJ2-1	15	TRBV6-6	TGTGCCAGCAGTTACGGGGGGATTATGGAAAATGAGCAGTTCTTC	CASSYGGIMENEQFF
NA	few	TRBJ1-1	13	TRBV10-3	TGTGCCATCAGTGGTGCCAGGGAAAAGTGGGCTTTCTTT	CAISGAREKWAFF
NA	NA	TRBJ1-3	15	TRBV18	TGTGCCAGCTCACCACCGGTGGGTAGAGGAAACACCATATATTTT	CASSPPVGRGNTIYF
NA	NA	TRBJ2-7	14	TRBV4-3	TGCGCCAGCAGCCTTCTCCGGGACACCTACGAGCAGTACTTC	CASSLLRDTYEQYF
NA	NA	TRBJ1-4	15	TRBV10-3	TGTGCCATCAGGGGGGCTGGAGACAGAAATGAAAAACTGTTTTTT	CAIRGAGDRNEKLFF
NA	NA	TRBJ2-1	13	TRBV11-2	TGTGCCAGCAGCTTAGATCGGGGCAATGAGCAGTTCTTC	CASSLDRGNEQFF
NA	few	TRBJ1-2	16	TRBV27	TGTGCCAGCAGTCTAACGTTTGTAGGAGGTAACTATGGCTACACCTTC	CASSLTFVGGNYGYTF
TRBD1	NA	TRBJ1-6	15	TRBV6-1	TGTGCCAGCAGTGAATGGGACAGGGCAAATTCACCCCTCCACTTT	CASSEWDRANSPLHF
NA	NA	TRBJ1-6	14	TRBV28	TGTGCCAGCAGTTTACCGTATATTGGGTCACCCCTCCACTTT	CASSLPYIGSPLHF
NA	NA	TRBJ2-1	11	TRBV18	TGTGCCAGCTCAGCTTACAATGAGCAGTTCTTC	CASSAYNEQFF
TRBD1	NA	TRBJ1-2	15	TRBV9	TGTGCCAGCAGCGCCGTGGGACAGGGAGACTATGGCTACACCTTC	CASSAVGQGDYGYTF
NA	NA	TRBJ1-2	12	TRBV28	TGTGCCAGCAGTCCAAAGGGCTATGGCTACACCTTC	CASSPKGYGYTF
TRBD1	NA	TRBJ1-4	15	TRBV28	TGTGCCAGCAGTTTATCGAGACAGGGTGGTGAAAAACTGTTTTTT	CASSLSRQGGEKLFF
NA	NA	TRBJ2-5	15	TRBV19	TGTGCCAGTAGTCGAAGATCAGGGACTCGTGAGACCCAGTACTTC	CASSRRSGTRETQYF
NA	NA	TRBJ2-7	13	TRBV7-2	TGTGCCAGCAGCTTAGATCGACGGGACGAGCAGTACTTC	CASSLDRRDEQYF
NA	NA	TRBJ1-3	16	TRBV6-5	TGTGCCAGCAGTTACCCATTGACCGACCCTGGAAACACCATATATTTT	CASSYPLTDPGNTIYF
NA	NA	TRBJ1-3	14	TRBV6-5	TGTGCCAGCAGCTTGGACAGCTCTGGAAACACCATATATTTT	CASSLDSSGNTIYF
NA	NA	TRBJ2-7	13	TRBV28	TGTGCCAGCTCTCTTTGGGGGGCGGAGGAGCAGTACTTC	CASSLWGAEEQYF
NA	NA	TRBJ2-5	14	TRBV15	TGTGCCACCAGCAGAGGACAGGAGGAAGAGACCCAGTACTTC	CATSRGQEEETQYF
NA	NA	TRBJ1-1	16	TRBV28	TGTGCCAGCAGTTTCTTCCATAGTCAGGCCAGGACTGAAGCTTTCTTT	CASSFFHSQARTEAFF
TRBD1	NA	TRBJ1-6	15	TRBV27	TGTGCCAGCAGTTTATCGCGACAGGGTAATTCACCCCTCCACTTT	CASSLSRQGNSPLHF
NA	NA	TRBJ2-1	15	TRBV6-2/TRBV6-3	TGTGCCAGCAGTTACGGAAAGCCAAGCTACAATGAGCAGTTCTTC	CASSYGKPSYNEQFF
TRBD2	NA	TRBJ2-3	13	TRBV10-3	TGTGCCATTCGGACTAGCGTTCAAGATACGCAGTATTTT	CAIRTSVQDTQYF
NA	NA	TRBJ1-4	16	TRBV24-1	TGTGCCACCAGTGACGCGGACCCTCGGGGAATGGAAAAACTGTTTTTT	CATSDADPRGMEKLFF
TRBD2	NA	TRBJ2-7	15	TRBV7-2	TGTGCCAGCAGCCAGAAAGCGGGAGGGCCTCCCGAGCAGTACTTC	CASSQKAGGPPEQYF
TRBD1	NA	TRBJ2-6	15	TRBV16	TGTGCCAGCAGTCGGGACAGAGCTGGGGCCAACGTCCTGACTTTC	CASSRDRAGANVLTF
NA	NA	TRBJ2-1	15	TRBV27	TGTGCCAGCACGCTTACTCCTTCTTCCTACAATGAGCAGTTCTTC	CASTLTPSSYNEQFF
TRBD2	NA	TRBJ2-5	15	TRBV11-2	TGTGCCAGCAGCTTAGGGCGAGCGGGGGGGGAGACCCAGTACTTC	CASSLGRAGGETQYF
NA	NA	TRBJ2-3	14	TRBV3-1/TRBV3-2	TGTGCCAGCACCCTAAGAGGGGCCCTGGATACGCAGTATTTT	CASTLRGALDTQYF
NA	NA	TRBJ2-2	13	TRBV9	TGTGCCAGCAGCGTTTCAGGGGCCGGGGAGCTGTTTTTT	CASSVSGAGELFF
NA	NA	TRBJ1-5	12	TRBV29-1	TGCAGCGTTAGTATCCATAATCAGCCCCAGCATTTT	CSVSIHNQPQHF
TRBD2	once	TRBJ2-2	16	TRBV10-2	TGCGCCAGCAGTGAGCATGGCGGGGGGAACACCGGGGAGCTGTTTTTT	CASSEHGGGNTGELFF
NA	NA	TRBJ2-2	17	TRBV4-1	TGCGCCAGCAGCGTTTGGCCTGAGGGGTTGTACACCGGGGAGCTGTTTTTT	CASSVWPEGLYTGELFF
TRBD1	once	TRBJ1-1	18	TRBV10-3	TGTGCCATCAGTGAGTCGATGGGGGACAGGGTCATGAACACTGAAGCTTTCTTT	CAISESMGDRVMNTEAFF
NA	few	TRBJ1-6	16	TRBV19	TGTGCCAGCAGGGTAGAAGGGAGCTCCTATAATTCACCCCTCCACTTT	CASRVEGSSYNSPLHF
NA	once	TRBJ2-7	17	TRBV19	TGTGCCAGTAGTGCCACACTCCGGACTACGTCCCTCTACGAGCAGTACTTC	CASSATLRTTSLYEQYF
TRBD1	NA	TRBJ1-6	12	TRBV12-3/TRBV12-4	TGTGCCAGCAAGACAGGGGCTTCGCCCCTCCACTTT	CASKTGASPLHF
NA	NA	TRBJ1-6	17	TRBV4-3	TGCGCCAGCAGCTCCCGGGCAAGGGCCTACCCCCATTCACCCCTCCACTTT	CASSSRARAYPHSPLHF
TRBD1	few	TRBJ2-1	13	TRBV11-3	TGTGCCAGCAGCTGGACAGGGGGGAATGAGCAGTTCTTC	CASSWTGGNEQFF
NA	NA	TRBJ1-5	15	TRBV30	TGTGCCTGGAGCCCTGGGCTGAATAGCAATCAGCCCCAGCATTTT	CAWSPGLNSNQPQHF
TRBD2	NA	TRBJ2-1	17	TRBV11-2	TGTGCCAGCAGCTTAGTAGGGGCTAGCGGGGGTTACAATGAGCAGTTCTTC	CASSLVGASGGYNEQFF
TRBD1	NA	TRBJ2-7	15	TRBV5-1	TGCGCCAGCAGCTTAGCCGGGACAGGCTCCTACGAGCAGTACTTC	CASSLAGTGSYEQYF
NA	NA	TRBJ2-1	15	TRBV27	TGTGCCAGCAGATGGAGAAGTTGGGGCTACAATGAGCAGTTCTTC	CASRWRSWGYNEQFF
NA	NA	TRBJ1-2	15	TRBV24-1	TGTGCCACCAGTGGGTGGCAGGGAGTGACGAATGGCTACACCTTC	CATSGWQGVTNGYTF
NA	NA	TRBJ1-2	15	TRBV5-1	TGCGCCAGCAGCACCGCAGTGGGGACGGACTATGGCTACACCTTC	CASSTAVGTDYGYTF
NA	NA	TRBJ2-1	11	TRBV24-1	TGTGCCACCAGTCTCGAGGATGAGCAGTTCTTC	CATSLEDEQFF
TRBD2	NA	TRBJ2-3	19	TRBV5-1	TGCGCCAGCAGCTCGCAGACTAGCGGGATTTTGTCTTCACCCGGTACGCAGTATTTT	CASSSQTSGILSSPGTQYF
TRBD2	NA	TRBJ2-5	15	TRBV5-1	TGCGCCAGCAGCGGAGGGACTAGCGGCCAAGAGACCCAGTACTTC	CASSGGTSGQETQYF